This TCR beta chain appears in the sequencing data of a study of T cells after yellow fever vaccination. The V segment lost 5 bases and the J segment 0 bases; nucleotides outside the gene matches: 17. Looked up from germline, CDR1 is SGHTA and CDR2 is FQGNSA. This CDR3 contains 20 residues. TCRdb re-called the 5' RACE reads with MiXCR, one entry per CDR3 protein. The sample contains some 390,000 distinct CDR3 sequences, roughly 6.1% of which appear only once. This clonotype was counted only a few times. The clonotype was recovered from a man aged 25 to 40 who received the YFV17D yellow fever vaccine. Sequences were derived from PBMCs, sampled 5 days after the yellow fever booster vaccination. The rearrangement uses TRBV7-2 and TRBJ2-3; TRBD2 matches at 10 bases. CDR3 sequence: CASSTIGLAALPGSTDTQYF. In DNA, the CDR3 is TGTGCCAGCAGCACTATAGGACTAGCGGCACTCCCAGGGAGCACAGATACGCAGTATTTT.